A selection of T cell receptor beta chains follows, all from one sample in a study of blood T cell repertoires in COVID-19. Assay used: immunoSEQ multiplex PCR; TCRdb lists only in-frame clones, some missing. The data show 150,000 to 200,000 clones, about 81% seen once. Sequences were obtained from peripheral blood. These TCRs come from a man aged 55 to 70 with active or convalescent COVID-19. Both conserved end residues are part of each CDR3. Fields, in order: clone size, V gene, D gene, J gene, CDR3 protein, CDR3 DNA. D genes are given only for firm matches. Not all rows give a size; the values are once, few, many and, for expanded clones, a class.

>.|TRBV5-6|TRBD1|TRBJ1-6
CASSTGQGNSPLHF
TGTGCCAGCAGCACGGGACAGGGAAATTCACCCCTCCACTTT
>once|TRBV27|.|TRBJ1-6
CASSFQGPNSPLHF
TGTGCCAGCAGTTTTCAGGGGCCTAATTCACCCCTCCACTTT
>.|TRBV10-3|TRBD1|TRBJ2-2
CAISSQGRVGGELFF
TGTGCCATCAGTTCACAGGGGAGAGTCGGCGGGGAGCTGTTTTTT
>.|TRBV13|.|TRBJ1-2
CASDLLGSYGYTF
TGTGCCAGCGATCTCCTCGGGAGCTATGGCTACACCTTC
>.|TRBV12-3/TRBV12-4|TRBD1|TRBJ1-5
CASSGQGPWAQHF
TGTGCCAGCAGTGGACAGGGACCTTGGGCCCAGCATTTT
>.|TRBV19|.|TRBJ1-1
CASSMPMRGRVTNTEAFF
TGTGCCAGTAGTATGCCCATGCGGGGCAGGGTTACGAACACTGAAGCTTTCTTT
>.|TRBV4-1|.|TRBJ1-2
CASSQTQDISPNYGYTF
TGCGCCAGCAGCCAGACTCAGGACATATCTCCTAACTATGGCTACACCTTC
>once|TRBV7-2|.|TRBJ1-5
CASSSQGGSNQPQHF
TGTGCCAGCAGCTCTCAGGGAGGGAGCAATCAGCCCCAGCATTTT
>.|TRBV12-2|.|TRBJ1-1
CASRFRGLFEAFF
TGTGCAAGTCGCTTTAGGGGGTTATTCGAAGCTTTCTTT
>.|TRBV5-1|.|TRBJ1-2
CASSADRTFYGYTF
TGCGCCAGCAGCGCCGACAGGACATTCTATGGCTACACCTTC
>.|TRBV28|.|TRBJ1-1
CASSLGTLNTEAFF
TGTGCCAGCAGTCTCGGGACACTGAACACTGAAGCTTTCTTT
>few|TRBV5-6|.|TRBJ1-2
CASSPDSSSNYGYTF
TGTGCCAGCAGCCCCGACTCTTCGAGTAACTATGGCTACACCTTC
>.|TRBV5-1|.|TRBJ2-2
CASSLANILQGLFF
TGCGCCAGCAGCTTGGCCAATATTCTACAGGGACTGTTTTTT
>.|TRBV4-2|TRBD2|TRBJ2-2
CASSQPGTSGGTTGELFF
TGTGCCAGCAGCCAACCCGGGACTAGCGGGGGGACCACCGGGGAGCTGTTTTTT
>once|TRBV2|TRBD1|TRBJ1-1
CASTFEQGQAEAFF
TGTGCCAGCACCTTCGAGCAAGGACAGGCTGAAGCTTTCTTT
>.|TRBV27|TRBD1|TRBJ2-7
CASSGQGALVEQYF
TGTGCCAGCAGTGGACAGGGGGCCTTGGTCGAGCAGTACTTC
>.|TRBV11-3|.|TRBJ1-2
CASSLDQGNGYTF
TGTGCCAGCAGCTTAGACCAGGGCAATGGCTACACCTTC
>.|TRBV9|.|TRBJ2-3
CASSGGLLTDTQYF
TGTGCCAGCAGCGGCGGACTGCTCACAGATACGCAGTATTTT
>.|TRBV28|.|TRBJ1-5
CASSPGTLTYQPQHF
TGTGCCAGCAGTCCGGGGACACTCACATATCAGCCCCAGCATTTT
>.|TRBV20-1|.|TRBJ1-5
CSASLEALQPQHF
TGCAGTGCTAGTTTGGAGGCGCTGCAGCCCCAGCATTTT
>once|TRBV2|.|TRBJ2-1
CASRTSQYNEQFF
TGTGCCTCCCGCACATCCCAATACAATGAGCAGTTCTTC
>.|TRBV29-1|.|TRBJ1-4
CSVRGGTNEKLFF
TGCAGCGTGAGGGGAGGGACTAATGAAAAACTGTTTTTT
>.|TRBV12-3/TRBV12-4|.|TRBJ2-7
CASSLQSAPQYF
TGTGCCAGCAGTTTACAAAGCGCCCCGCAGTACTTC
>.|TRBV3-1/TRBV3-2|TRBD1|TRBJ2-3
CASSQGSGTGPSTDTQYF
TGTGCCAGCAGCCAAGGTTCCGGGACAGGGCCCTCCACAGATACGCAGTATTTT
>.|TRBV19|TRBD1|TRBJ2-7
CASSIRTGLDEQYF
TGTGCCAGTAGTATACGGACAGGGTTGGACGAGCAGTACTTC
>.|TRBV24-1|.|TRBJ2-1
CATSEASRGAYNEQFF
TGTGCCACCAGTGAGGCCTCCCGGGGGGCATACAATGAGCAGTTCTTC
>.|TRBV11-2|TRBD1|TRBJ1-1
CASSYPTGEDTEAFF
TGTGCCAGCAGCTACCCCACAGGGGAGGACACTGAAGCTTTCTTT
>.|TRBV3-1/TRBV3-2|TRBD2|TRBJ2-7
CASSPRTSGSSYEQYF
TGTGCCAGCAGCCCCAGGACTAGCGGGTCTTCCTACGAGCAGTACTTC
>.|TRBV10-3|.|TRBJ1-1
CAISEAGSTEAFF
TGTGCCATCAGTGAAGCAGGGTCCACTGAAGCTTTCTTT